This is a list of T cell receptor beta chains from one sample in a study of cytomegalovirus exposure and HLA in healthy donors. Repertoires were generated with immunoSEQ multiplex PCR, while TCRdb's copy carries only in-frame clones and drops some. The sample has 150,000 to 200,000 clones, around 80% seen once. The material sequenced was PBMCs. Source of these receptors: a woman aged 30 to 39 in good health and CMV-seropositive. Both conserved end residues are part of each CDR3. Each record gives: J gene, clone size, D gene, V gene, CDR3 protein, CDR3 DNA. A D gene is named only where the DNA matches it firmly. Clone size, where shown, is once, few, many, or a class for clones that have expanded.

j_call: TRBJ1-1
clone_size: .
d_call: .
v_call: TRBV12-5
cdr3_aa: CASGLGLMNTEAFF
cdr3_nt: TGTGCTAGTGGTTTGGGACTGATGAACACTGAAGCTTTCTTT

j_call: TRBJ1-1
clone_size: .
d_call: .
v_call: TRBV7-9
cdr3_aa: CASSAGGSEAFF
cdr3_nt: TGTGCCAGCAGCGCGGGAGGGAGTGAAGCTTTCTTT

j_call: TRBJ2-5
clone_size: .
d_call: TRBD2
v_call: TRBV15
cdr3_aa: CATSGRGGLETQYF
cdr3_nt: TGTGCCACCAGCGGGCGGGGGGGCCTTGAGACCCAGTACTTC

j_call: TRBJ2-5
clone_size: .
d_call: TRBD2
v_call: TRBV7-9
cdr3_aa: CASSLSLGGGETQYF
cdr3_nt: TGTGCCAGCAGCTTAAGTCTGGGGGGGGGAGAGACCCAGTACTTC

j_call: TRBJ1-2
clone_size: .
d_call: .
v_call: TRBV4-1
cdr3_aa: CASSQGTDHGYTF
cdr3_nt: TGCGCCAGCAGCCAAGGGACAGATCATGGCTACACCTTC

j_call: TRBJ2-2
clone_size: few
d_call: TRBD1
v_call: TRBV15
cdr3_aa: CATSMGQGIVTGELFF
cdr3_nt: TGTGCCACCAGCATGGGACAGGGGATTGTCACCGGGGAGCTGTTTTTT

j_call: TRBJ2-5
clone_size: .
d_call: TRBD1
v_call: TRBV6-1
cdr3_aa: CASKRGQGRTQYF
cdr3_nt: TGTGCCAGCAAAAGGGGACAGGGCAGGACCCAGTACTTC

j_call: TRBJ1-1
clone_size: .
d_call: .
v_call: TRBV27
cdr3_aa: CASSLWGDEAFF
cdr3_nt: TGTGCCAGCAGTTTATGGGGGGATGAAGCTTTCTTT

j_call: TRBJ2-4
clone_size: few
d_call: TRBD2
v_call: TRBV7-2
cdr3_aa: CASSLGLAGAAGWGQYF
cdr3_nt: TGTGCCAGCAGCCTGGGACTAGCGGGGGCCGCCGGGTGGGGTCAGTACTTC

j_call: TRBJ2-2
clone_size: .
d_call: .
v_call: TRBV5-5
cdr3_aa: CASSFANTGELFF
cdr3_nt: TGTGCCAGCAGCTTCGCGAACACCGGGGAGCTGTTTTTT

j_call: TRBJ1-1
clone_size: .
d_call: .
v_call: TRBV19
cdr3_aa: CASSMGLGGVTEAFF
cdr3_nt: TGTGCCAGTAGTATGGGTTTGGGGGGAGTGACTGAAGCTTTCTTT

j_call: TRBJ2-3
clone_size: .
d_call: .
v_call: TRBV4-2
cdr3_aa: CASSQEASAATDTQYF
cdr3_nt: TGTGCCAGCAGCCAAGAAGCTAGCGCGGCCACAGATACGCAGTATTTT

j_call: TRBJ2-5
clone_size: .
d_call: TRBD2
v_call: TRBV6-1
cdr3_aa: CASSLLAGQETQYF
cdr3_nt: TGTGCCAGCAGCCTACTAGCGGGGCAAGAGACCCAGTACTTC

j_call: TRBJ1-1
clone_size: .
d_call: .
v_call: TRBV9
cdr3_aa: CASSPQGWMNTEAFF
cdr3_nt: TGTGCCAGCAGCCCACAGGGATGGATGAACACTGAAGCTTTCTTT

j_call: TRBJ2-5
clone_size: .
d_call: .
v_call: TRBV9
cdr3_aa: CASSVGRAPAETQYF
cdr3_nt: TGTGCCAGCAGCGTAGGGCGGGCCCCGGCAGAGACCCAGTACTTC

j_call: TRBJ1-2
clone_size: .
d_call: .
v_call: TRBV2
cdr3_aa: CASSGASNYGYTF
cdr3_nt: TGTGCCAGCAGTGGGGCGTCTAACTATGGCTACACCTTC

j_call: TRBJ1-5
clone_size: .
d_call: .
v_call: TRBV25-1
cdr3_aa: CASSESENQPQHF
cdr3_nt: TGTGCCAGCAGTGAATCGGAGAATCAGCCCCAGCATTTT

j_call: TRBJ2-7
clone_size: .
d_call: .
v_call: TRBV5-6
cdr3_aa: CASSSLRRGEQYF
cdr3_nt: TGTGCCAGCAGCTCGTTACGACGGGGGGAGCAGTACTTC

j_call: TRBJ2-3
clone_size: .
d_call: .
v_call: TRBV10-3
cdr3_aa: CAIRAPGSLSTDTQYF
cdr3_nt: TGTGCCATCAGGGCGCCGGGGAGTTTAAGCACAGATACGCAGTATTTT

j_call: TRBJ1-2
clone_size: .
d_call: .
v_call: TRBV6-5
cdr3_aa: CASSYGGGGYGYTF
cdr3_nt: TGTGCCAGCAGTTACGGGGGCGGAGGCTATGGCTACACCTTC

j_call: TRBJ1-6
clone_size: .
d_call: TRBD1
v_call: TRBV6-5
cdr3_aa: CASSYSRQGINSPLHF
cdr3_nt: TGTGCCAGCAGTTACTCGAGACAGGGGATTAATTCACCCCTCCACTTT

j_call: TRBJ1-1
clone_size: .
d_call: .
v_call: TRBV6-1
cdr3_aa: CASSEDQGYTEAFF
cdr3_nt: TGTGCCAGCAGTGAAGACCAGGGTTACACTGAAGCTTTCTTT

j_call: TRBJ1-2
clone_size: .
d_call: .
v_call: TRBV4-3
cdr3_aa: CASSQGGGDNYGYTF
cdr3_nt: TGCGCCAGCAGCCAAGGGGGGGGAGATAACTATGGCTACACCTTC

j_call: TRBJ2-7
clone_size: .
d_call: .
v_call: TRBV20-1
cdr3_aa: CSAEDKAIGYF
cdr3_nt: TGCAGTGCTGAGGACAAGGCCATTGGGTACTTC

j_call: TRBJ2-1
clone_size: .
d_call: TRBD2
v_call: TRBV7-2
cdr3_aa: CASSLGTSGSGREQFF
cdr3_nt: TGTGCCAGCAGCTTAGGAACTAGCGGGAGCGGGAGGGAGCAGTTCTTC

j_call: TRBJ1-1
clone_size: .
d_call: .
v_call: TRBV7-9
cdr3_aa: CASSLTAMNTEAFF
cdr3_nt: TGTGCCAGCAGTCTCACAGCAATGAACACTGAAGCTTTCTTT

j_call: TRBJ1-1
clone_size: .
d_call: TRBD1
v_call: TRBV4-1
cdr3_aa: CASSQDHNARGARNTEAFF
cdr3_nt: TGCGCCAGCAGCCAAGATCATAACGCCAGGGGGGCGAGGAACACTGAAGCTTTCTTT

j_call: TRBJ2-3
clone_size: .
d_call: .
v_call: TRBV6-5
cdr3_aa: CASSYSIRDTQYF
cdr3_nt: TGTGCCAGCAGTTACTCGATCAGGGATACGCAGTATTTT

j_call: TRBJ1-2
clone_size: .
d_call: .
v_call: TRBV27
cdr3_aa: CASSLSVGGWWGYTF
cdr3_nt: TGTGCCAGCAGTTTATCGGTCGGGGGATGGTGGGGCTACACCTTC

j_call: TRBJ2-3
clone_size: .
d_call: TRBD1
v_call: TRBV5-4
cdr3_aa: CASNPPGTGGLDTQYF
cdr3_nt: TGTGCCAGCAACCCCCCCGGGACAGGGGGCTTAGATACGCAGTATTTT

j_call: TRBJ2-7
clone_size: .
d_call: TRBD2
v_call: TRBV25-1
cdr3_aa: CASSGIAGDEQYF
cdr3_nt: TGTGCCAGCAGTGGGATAGCGGGAGACGAGCAGTACTTC

j_call: TRBJ1-5
clone_size: .
d_call: .
v_call: TRBV6-1
cdr3_aa: CASSEGGESNQPQHF
cdr3_nt: TGTGCCAGCAGTGAAGGGGGGGAAAGCAATCAGCCCCAGCATTTT

j_call: TRBJ1-1
clone_size: once
d_call: .
v_call: TRBV15
cdr3_aa: CATSRLGPPMNTEAFF
cdr3_nt: TGTGCCACCAGCAGATTGGGCCCGCCAATGAACACTGAAGCTTTCTTT

j_call: TRBJ2-2
clone_size: .
d_call: .
v_call: TRBV7-9
cdr3_aa: CASRTDRSNTGELFF
cdr3_nt: TGTGCCAGCAGAACAGACAGATCAAACACCGGGGAGCTGTTTTTT

j_call: TRBJ2-1
clone_size: .
d_call: TRBD2
v_call: TRBV18
cdr3_aa: CASSPRGGSYNEQFF
cdr3_nt: TGTGCCAGCTCACCCCGCGGGGGGTCCTACAATGAGCAGTTCTTC

j_call: TRBJ1-2
clone_size: .
d_call: TRBD1
v_call: TRBV2
cdr3_aa: CASRRTGAEGYTF
cdr3_nt: TGTGCCAGCAGACGTACAGGGGCGGAGGGCTACACCTTC